This T cell receptor (beta chain) originates from a study of chemoradiotherapy in HPV16-positive cancers (dated 2022 in TCRdb). About the full investigation: Candidate HPV-specific T-cell clones and common TCR motifs were defined by functional T-cell assays performed on cells from a couple of HPV16-positive patients. Whether T-cell immunity against the HPV oncoproteins E6 and E7 changes during chemoradiotherapy and whether survival is affected by this immunity were examined in the study. TCR repertoires from 86 patients with HPV-related cancers were then used to track the candidate HPV-specific TCRs and motifs. Overall results and qualifications from the work: The functional definition of HPV-specific T cells was derived from only a couple of HPV16-positive patients, and the survival association was reported for HPV16-positive patients. In HPV16-positive patients, expansion of HPV-responsive T cells during chemoradiotherapy was found to be associated with improved recurrence-free survival. Expansion of candidate HPV-specific clones and E7-related TCR motifs was observed in the tumor microenvironment during treatment, whereas no such expansion was observed for non-HPV-specific T cells.

There are a few counts of this clone. Its recognized antigen is unknown. No quality values exist for individual bases; no much larger clone is one base distant. V drops 5 bases and J drops 7 bases, leaving 14 bases in between. Taken from the germline V gene (reference sequence), the CDR1 and CDR2 loops are LNHDA and SQIVND. Reading from cysteine to phenylalanine, the CDR3 counts 13 amino acids. CDR3 DNA only is kept here, 39 bases in frame from base 1. Repertoires were sampled multiple times during chemoradiotherapy, which allowed clonal expansion in the tumor microenvironment to be followed. The library was produced with the immunoSEQ multiplex PCR assay. TCRdb limited this immuneACCESS table to in-frame rearrangements with V and J called. A share of clones is missing; checked studies link under half to unresolved V genes, and the rest is unexplained. Recorded for this sample are tens of thousands of clones; around 86% of them occurred a single time. Clones ranked in the top ten supply 2% to 2.5% of the sample.

This TCR came from a human donor with HPV-associated anogenital cancer. The sequence is built from TRBV19 and TRBJ1-2, and TRBD1 may be the D gene, going by 6 matching bases. Sequenced here: blood, sampled from a patient who underwent chemoradiotherapy. The encoded CDR3 is CASSGPGGGGYTF. The nucleotide sequence is TGTGCCAGTAGTGGTCCAGGAGGGGGTGGCTACACCTTC.